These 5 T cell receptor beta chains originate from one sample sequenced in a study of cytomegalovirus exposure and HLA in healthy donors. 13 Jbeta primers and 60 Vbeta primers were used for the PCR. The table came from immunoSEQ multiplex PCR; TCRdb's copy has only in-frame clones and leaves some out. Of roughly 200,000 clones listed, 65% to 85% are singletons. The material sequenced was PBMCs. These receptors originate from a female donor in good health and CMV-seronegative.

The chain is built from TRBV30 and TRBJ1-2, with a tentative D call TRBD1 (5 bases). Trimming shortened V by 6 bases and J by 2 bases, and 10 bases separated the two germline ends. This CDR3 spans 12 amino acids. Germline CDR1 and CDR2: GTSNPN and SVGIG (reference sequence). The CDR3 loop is CACQGGNYGYTF. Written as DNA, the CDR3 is TGTGCCTGCCAGGGTGGGAACTATGGCTACACCTTC.

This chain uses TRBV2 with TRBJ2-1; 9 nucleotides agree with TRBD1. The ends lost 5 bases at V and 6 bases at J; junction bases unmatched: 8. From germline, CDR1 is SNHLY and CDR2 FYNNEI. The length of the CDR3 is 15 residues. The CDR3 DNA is TGTGCCAGCAGTCCCGGACAGGGGACAAGCAATGAGCAGTTCTTC. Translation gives CASSPGQGTSNEQFF.

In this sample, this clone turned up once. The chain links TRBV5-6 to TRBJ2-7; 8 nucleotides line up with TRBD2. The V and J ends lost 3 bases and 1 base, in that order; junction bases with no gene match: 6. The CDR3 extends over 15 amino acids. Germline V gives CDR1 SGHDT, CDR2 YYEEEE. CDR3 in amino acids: CASSSGLEGSYEQYF. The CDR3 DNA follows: TGTGCCAGCAGCTCGGGACTAGAGGGTTCCTACGAGCAGTACTTC.

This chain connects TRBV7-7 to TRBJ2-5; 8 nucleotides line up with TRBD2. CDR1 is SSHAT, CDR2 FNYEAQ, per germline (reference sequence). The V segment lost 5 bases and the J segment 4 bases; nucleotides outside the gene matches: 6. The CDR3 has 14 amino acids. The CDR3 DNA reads TGTGCCAGCAGCACGGACCGGGGGGGAGAGACCCAGTACTTC. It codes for CASSTDRGGETQYF.

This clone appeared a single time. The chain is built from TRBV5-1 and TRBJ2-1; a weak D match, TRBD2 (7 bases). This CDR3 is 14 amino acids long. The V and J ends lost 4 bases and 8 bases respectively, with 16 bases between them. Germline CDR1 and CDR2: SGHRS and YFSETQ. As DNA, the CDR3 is TGCGCCAGCAGCCTCGCGGGGGCACCACATGAGCAGTTCTTC. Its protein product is CASSLAGAPHEQFF. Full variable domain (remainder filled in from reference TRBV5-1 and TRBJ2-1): KAGVTQTPRYLIKTRGQQVTLSCSPISGHRSVSWYQQTPGQGLQFLFEYFSETQRNKGNFPGRFSGRQFSNSRSEMNVSTLELGDSALYLCASSLAGAPHEQFFGPGTRLTVL.